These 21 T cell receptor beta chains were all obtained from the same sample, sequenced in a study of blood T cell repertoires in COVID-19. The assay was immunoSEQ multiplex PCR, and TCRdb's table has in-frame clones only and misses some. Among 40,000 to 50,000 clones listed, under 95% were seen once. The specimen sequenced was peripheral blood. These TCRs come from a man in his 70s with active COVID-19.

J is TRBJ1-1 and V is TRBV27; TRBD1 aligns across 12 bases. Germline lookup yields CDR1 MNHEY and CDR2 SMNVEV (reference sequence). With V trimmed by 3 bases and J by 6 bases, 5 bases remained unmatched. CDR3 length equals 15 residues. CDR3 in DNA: TGTGCCAGCAGTTTGGGACAGGGGGCAACATCTGAAGCTTTCTTT. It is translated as CASSLGQGATSEAFF.

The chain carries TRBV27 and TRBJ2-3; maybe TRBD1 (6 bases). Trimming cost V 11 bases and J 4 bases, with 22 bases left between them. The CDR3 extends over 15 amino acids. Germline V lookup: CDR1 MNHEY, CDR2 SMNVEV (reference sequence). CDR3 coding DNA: TGTGCCTCCCGCCCGGGCCAGGGGATCGCAGATACGCAGTATTTT. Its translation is CASRPGQGIADTQYF.

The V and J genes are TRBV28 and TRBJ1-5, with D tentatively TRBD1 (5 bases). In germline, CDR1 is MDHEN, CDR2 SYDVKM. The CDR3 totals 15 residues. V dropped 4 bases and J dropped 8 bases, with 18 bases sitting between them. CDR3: CASSSLDISEEPQHF. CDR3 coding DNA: TGTGCCAGCAGTTCCCTGGACATCTCCGAGGAGCCCCAGCATTTT.

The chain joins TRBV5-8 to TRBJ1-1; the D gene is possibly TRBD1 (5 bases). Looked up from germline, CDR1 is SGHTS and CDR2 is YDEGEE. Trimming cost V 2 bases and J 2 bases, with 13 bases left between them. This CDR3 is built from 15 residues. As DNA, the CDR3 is TGTGCCAGCAGCTTACCAAGACAGAAAAACACTGAAGCTTTCTTT. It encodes CASSLPRQKNTEAFF.

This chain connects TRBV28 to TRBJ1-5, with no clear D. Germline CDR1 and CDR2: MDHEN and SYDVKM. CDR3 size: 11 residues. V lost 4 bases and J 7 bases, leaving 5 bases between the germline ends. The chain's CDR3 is CASSSRQPQHF. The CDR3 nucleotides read TGTGCCAGCAGTTCTCGGCAGCCCCAGCATTTT.

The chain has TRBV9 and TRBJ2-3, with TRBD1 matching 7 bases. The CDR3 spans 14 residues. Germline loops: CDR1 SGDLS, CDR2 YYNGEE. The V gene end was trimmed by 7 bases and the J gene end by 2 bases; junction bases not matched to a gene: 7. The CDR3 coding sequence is TGTGCCAGCTTTTCGGGACAGACCACAGATACGCAGTATTTT. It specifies CASFSGQTTDTQYF.

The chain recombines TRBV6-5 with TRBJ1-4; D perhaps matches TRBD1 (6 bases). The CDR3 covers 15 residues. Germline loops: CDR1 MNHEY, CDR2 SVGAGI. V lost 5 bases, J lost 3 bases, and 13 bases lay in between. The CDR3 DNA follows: TGTGCCAGCAGTCCCCGGGGGGCAGCTAATGAAAAACTGTTTTTT. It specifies CASSPRGAANEKLFF.

Written as DNA, the CDR3 is TGTGCCAGCAGTTTTTCCTCCTACGGGGGAGGCCGAAGAATGAACACTGAAGCTTTCTTT. This sequence encodes CASSFSSYGGGRRMNTEAFF. The J gene is TRBJ1-1, the V gene TRBV28, with D possibly being TRBD1 (5 bases). Germline CDR1 MDHEN, CDR2 SYDVKM. V was cut by 3 bases and J by 0 bases, with 26 bases left in between. The CDR3 is made up of 20 amino acids.

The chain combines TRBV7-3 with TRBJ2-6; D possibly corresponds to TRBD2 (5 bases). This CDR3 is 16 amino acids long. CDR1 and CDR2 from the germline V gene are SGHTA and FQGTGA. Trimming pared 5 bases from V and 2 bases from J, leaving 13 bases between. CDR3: CASSDRGPAGANVLTF. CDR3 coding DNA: TGTGCCAGCAGCGACCGAGGGCCAGCTGGGGCCAACGTCCTGACTTTC.

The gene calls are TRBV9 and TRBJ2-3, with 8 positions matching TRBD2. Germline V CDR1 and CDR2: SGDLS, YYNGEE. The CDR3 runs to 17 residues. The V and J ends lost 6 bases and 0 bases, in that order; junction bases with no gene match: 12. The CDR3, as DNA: TGTGCCAGCAATGCCAGCCCGGAGCGGGAGAGCACAGATACGCAGTATTTT. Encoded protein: CASNASPERESTDTQYF.

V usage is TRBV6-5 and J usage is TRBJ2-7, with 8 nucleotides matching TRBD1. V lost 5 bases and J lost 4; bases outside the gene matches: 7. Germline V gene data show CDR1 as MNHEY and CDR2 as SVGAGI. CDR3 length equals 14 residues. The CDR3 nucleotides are TGTGCCAGCAGTCGGCGGACAGGGCATTACGAGCAGTACTTC. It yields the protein CASSRRTGHYEQYF.

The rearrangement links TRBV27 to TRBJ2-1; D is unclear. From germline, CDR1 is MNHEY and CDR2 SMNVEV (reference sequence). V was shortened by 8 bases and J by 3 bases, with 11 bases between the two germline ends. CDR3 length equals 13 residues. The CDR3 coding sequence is TGTGCCAGCGCAGTGGGCTTCTACAATGAGCAGTTCTTC. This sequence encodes CASAVGFYNEQFF.

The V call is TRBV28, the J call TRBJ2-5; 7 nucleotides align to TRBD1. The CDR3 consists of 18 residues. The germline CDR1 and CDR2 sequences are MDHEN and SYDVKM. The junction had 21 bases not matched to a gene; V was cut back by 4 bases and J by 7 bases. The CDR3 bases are TGTGCCAGCAGTTCCCCTGTTCTGGGTAGGGGGCTCCAGAGGACCCAGTACTTC. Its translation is CASSSPVLGRGLQRTQYF. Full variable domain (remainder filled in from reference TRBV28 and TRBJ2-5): DVKVTQSSRYLVKRTGEKVFLECVQDMDHENMFWYRQDPGLGLRLIYFSYDVKMKEKGDIPEGYSVSREKKERFSLILESASTNQTSMYLCASSSPVLGRGLQRTQYFGPGTRLLVL.

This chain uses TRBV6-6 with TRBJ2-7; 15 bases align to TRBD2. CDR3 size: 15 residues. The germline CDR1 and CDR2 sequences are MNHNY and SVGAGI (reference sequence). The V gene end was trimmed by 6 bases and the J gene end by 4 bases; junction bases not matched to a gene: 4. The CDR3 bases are TGTGCCAGCAGACCGGGACTAGCGGGGGGATACGAGCAGTACTTC. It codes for CASRPGLAGGYEQYF.

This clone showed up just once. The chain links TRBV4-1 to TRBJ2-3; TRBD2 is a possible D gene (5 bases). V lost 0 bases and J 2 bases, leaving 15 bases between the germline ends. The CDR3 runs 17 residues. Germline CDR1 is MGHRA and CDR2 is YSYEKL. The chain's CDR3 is CASSQDSFRGPTDTQYF. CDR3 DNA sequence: TGCGCCAGCAGCCAAGATAGTTTCCGGGGTCCCACAGATACGCAGTATTTT.

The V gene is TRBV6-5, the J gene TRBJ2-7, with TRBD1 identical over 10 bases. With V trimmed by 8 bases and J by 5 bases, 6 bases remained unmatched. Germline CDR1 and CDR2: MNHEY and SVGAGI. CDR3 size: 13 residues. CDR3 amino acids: CASAGTGVHEQYF. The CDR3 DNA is TGTGCCAGCGCCGGGACAGGGGTCCACGAGCAGTACTTC.

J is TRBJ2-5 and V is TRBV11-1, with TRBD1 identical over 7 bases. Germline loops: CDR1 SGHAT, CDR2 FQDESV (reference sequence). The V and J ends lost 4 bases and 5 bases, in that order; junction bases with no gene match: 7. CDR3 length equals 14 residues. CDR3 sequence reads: CASSYTGARETQYF. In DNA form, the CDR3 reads TGTGCCAGCAGCTATACAGGGGCCCGGGAGACCCAGTACTTC.

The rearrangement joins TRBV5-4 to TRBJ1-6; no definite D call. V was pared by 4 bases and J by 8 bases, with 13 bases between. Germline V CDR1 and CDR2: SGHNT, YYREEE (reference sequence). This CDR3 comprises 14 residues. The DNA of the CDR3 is TGTGCCAGCAGCCCCTCGTTAGGAGATTCACCCCTCCACTTT. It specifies CASSPSLGDSPLHF. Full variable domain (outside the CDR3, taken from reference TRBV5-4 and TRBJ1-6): ETGVTQSPTHLIKTRGQQVTLRCSSQSGHNTVSWYQQALGQGPQFIFQYYREEENGRGNFPPRFSGLQFPNYSSELNVNALELDDSALYLCASSPSLGDSPLHFGNGTRLTVT.

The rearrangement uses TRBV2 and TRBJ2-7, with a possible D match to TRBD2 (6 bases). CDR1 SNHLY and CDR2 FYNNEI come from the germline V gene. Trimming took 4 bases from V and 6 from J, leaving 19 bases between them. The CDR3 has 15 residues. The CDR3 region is CASSGMETRGSEQYF. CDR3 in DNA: TGTGCCAGCAGTGGCATGGAAACACGGGGGTCCGAGCAGTACTTC. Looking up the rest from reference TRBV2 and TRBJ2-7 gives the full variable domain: EPEVTQTPSHQVTQMGQEVILRCVPISNHLYFYWYRQILGQKVEFLVSFYNNEISEKSEIFDDQFSVERPDGSNFTLKIRSTKLEDSAMYFCASSGMETRGSEQYFGPGTRLTVT.

The CDR3 nucleotides read TGTGCCTGGCAAACCCACGGGGCTAGCGGGAGACAGTTCTTC. It yields the protein CAWQTHGASGRQFF. The chain employs TRBV30 and TRBJ2-1; 10 bases fit TRBD2. Germline V gene data show CDR1 as GTSNPN and CDR2 as SVGIG (reference sequence). CDR3 length: 14 amino acids. Trimming took 5 bases from V and 13 from J; bases not matched to a gene: 14.

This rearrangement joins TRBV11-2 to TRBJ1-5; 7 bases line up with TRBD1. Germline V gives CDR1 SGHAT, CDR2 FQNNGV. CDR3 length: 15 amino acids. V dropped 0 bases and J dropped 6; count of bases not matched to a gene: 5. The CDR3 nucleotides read TGTGCCAGCAGCTTAGATGGAGGGGGCATTCAGCCCCAGCATTTT. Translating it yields CASSLDGGGIQPQHF. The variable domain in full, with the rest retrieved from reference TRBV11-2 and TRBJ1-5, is EAGVAQSPRYKIIEKRQSVAFWCNPISGHATLYWYQQILGQGPKLLIQFQNNGVVDDSQLPKDRFSAERLKGVDSTLKIQPAKLEDSAVYLCASSLDGGGIQPQHFGDGTRLSIL.